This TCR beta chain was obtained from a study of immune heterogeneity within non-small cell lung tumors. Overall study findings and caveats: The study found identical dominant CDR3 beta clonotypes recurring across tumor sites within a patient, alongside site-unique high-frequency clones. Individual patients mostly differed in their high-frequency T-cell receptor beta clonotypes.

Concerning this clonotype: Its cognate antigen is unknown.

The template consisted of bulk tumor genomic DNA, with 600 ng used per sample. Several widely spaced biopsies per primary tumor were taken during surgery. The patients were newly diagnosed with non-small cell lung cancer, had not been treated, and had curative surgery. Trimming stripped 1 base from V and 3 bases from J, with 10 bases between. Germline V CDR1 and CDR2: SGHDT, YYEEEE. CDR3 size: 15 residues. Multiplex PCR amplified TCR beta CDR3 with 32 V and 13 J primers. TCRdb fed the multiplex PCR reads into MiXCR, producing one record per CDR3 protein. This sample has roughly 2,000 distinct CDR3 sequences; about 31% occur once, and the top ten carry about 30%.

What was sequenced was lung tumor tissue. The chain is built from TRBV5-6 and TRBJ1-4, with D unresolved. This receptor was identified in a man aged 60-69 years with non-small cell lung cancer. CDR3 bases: TGTGCCAGCAGCTTGAGTTACAGTTCTAATGAAAAACTGTTTTTT. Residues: CASSLSYSSNEKLFF.